The next 31 T cell receptor beta chains were all read from a single sample in a study of cytomegalovirus exposure and HLA in healthy donors (dated by TCRdb to the late 2010s). Receptor libraries were prepared by the immunoSEQ multiplex PCR assay. The multiplex PCR relied on a mix of 60 forward primers for TCR Vbeta segments and 13 reverse primers for TCR Jbeta segments. The immuneACCESS repertoire file appears here via TCRdb, limited to in-frame rearrangements. These files lack a portion of the clones; in checked studies, under half of the deficit traces to unresolved V genes, and the cause of the others is not known. Recorded for this sample are about 220,000 clones; about 74% of them occurred a single time. Jointly, the top ten make up 1.5% to 2% of the sample. The sequenced sample was PBMCs. The receptors shown here come from a young woman in good health and CMV-seronegative.

This chain connects TRBV5-4 to TRBJ1-5; TRBD1 matches at 9 bases. This CDR3 region has 17 residues. V gave up 4 bases and J gave up 2 bases; unmatched junction bases: 10. Germline CDR1 reads SGHNT; CDR2 reads YYREEE (reference sequence). The CDR3 protein is CASSQQGAEGGNQPQHF. The CDR3 DNA sequence: TGTGCCAGCAGCCAACAGGGGGCGGAGGGAGGCAATCAGCCCCAGCATTTT. The full variable domain, rest sourced from reference TRBV5-4 and TRBJ1-5, is ETGVTQSPTHLIKTRGQQVTLRCSSQSGHNTVSWYQQALGQGPQFIFQYYREEENGRGNFPPRFSGLQFPNYSSELNVNALELDDSALYLCASSQQGAEGGNQPQHFGDGTRLSIL.

A note on this clone: At one of its ends the junction is not consistent with the germline gene, which may arise from a read error. The V gene is TRBV2, the J gene TRBJ1-6; no definite D call. This CDR3 is 11 amino acids long. CDR1 is SNHLY and CDR2 is FYNNEI in the germline V gene. CDR3 sequence reads: CASSLNSPLHF. The CDR3 DNA reads TGTGCCAGCAGTCTTAATTCCCCCCTCCACTTT.

This chain uses TRBV12-5 with TRBJ2-2, with 8 bases aligning to TRBD2. CDR1 and CDR2 from the germline V gene are LGHNT and FRNRAP. After removal of 6 bases from V and 5 bases from J, the junction contained 14 bases not matched to a gene. This CDR3 contains 17 residues. CDR3: CASGPPGLGRFTGELFF. As DNA, the CDR3 is TGTGCTAGTGGCCCCCCGGGACTAGGTCGGTTTACCGGGGAGCTGTTTTTT.

The chain has TRBV16 and TRBJ2-2; TRBD1 matches 8 bases. The germline CDR1 and CDR2 sequences are KGHSY and FQNENV. The J segment lost 5 bases and the V segment lost 0 bases, leaving 8 bases of the junction unmatched. This CDR3 contains 17 residues. In DNA form, the CDR3 reads TGTGCCAGCAGCCAATCGTCTCCCAGGGGGCTAACCGGGGAGCTGTTTTTT. Translating it yields CASSQSSPRGLTGELFF.

The V call is TRBV13, the J call TRBJ2-5, with a tentative D call TRBD2 (5 bases). The CDR3 contains 13 residues. CDR1 and CDR2 (germline): PRHDT, FYEKMQ (reference sequence). V was pared by 5 bases and J by 1 base, with 8 bases between. This chain's CDR3 is CASSIRGQETQYF. CDR3 DNA: TGTGCCAGCAGCATCCGGGGCCAAGAGACCCAGTACTTC. Together with reference TRBV13 and TRBJ2-5, the CDR3 gives the full variable domain: AAGVIQSPRHLIKEKRETATLKCYPIPRHDTVYWYQQGPGQDPQFLISFYEKMQSDKGSIPDRFSAQQFSDYHSELNMSSLELGDSALYFCASSIRGQETQYFGPGTRLLVL.

This clone was picked up one time. The V call is TRBV19, the J call TRBJ2-5, with 12 bases aligning to TRBD2. Per germline, CDR1 LNHDA and CDR2 SQIVND (reference sequence). The V gene end was trimmed by 3 bases and the J gene end by 5 bases; junction bases not matched to a gene: 10. The CDR3 length is 17 residues. CDR3 loop: CASSIRASGRGVETQYF. CDR3 sequence (DNA): TGTGCCAGTAGTATCCGGGCTAGCGGGAGGGGAGTGGAGACCCAGTACTTC.

V usage is TRBV5-4 and J usage is TRBJ2-1; TRBD2 agrees at 8 bases. The trim removed 0 bases at V and 2 bases at J, leaving 4 bases unmatched. Per the germline V gene, CDR1 is SGHNT and CDR2 is YYREEE (reference sequence). The CDR3 has 16 residues. The CDR3 region is CASSLGGSGTYNEQFF. The CDR3 nucleotides read TGTGCCAGCAGCTTGGGAGGTAGCGGGACCTACAATGAGCAGTTCTTC.

The V gene is TRBV6-1, the J gene TRBJ1-1; D is perhaps TRBD1 (6 bases). V was pared by 10 bases and J by 2 bases, with 14 bases between. CDR1 is MNHNS, CDR2 SASEGT, per germline. This CDR3 is 13 amino acids long. The chain's CDR3 is CATTGHFNTEAFF. The CDR3, as DNA: TGTGCCACTACGGGACATTTCAACACTGAAGCTTTCTTT.

V gene TRBV20-1 combines with J gene TRBJ2-5; D is ambiguous. The V end lost 2 bases, the J end lost 4 bases, and 2 bases lay between the germline ends. The CDR3 has 10 amino acids. Germline V lookup: CDR1 DFQATT, CDR2 SNEGSKA (reference sequence). CDR3 sequence: CSARRETQYF. CDR3 DNA sequence: TGCAGTGCTAGACGAGAGACCCAGTACTTC.

This clone has just one count. This chain uses TRBV28 with TRBJ1-2; D possibly corresponds to TRBD1 (6 bases). Germline CDR1 is MDHEN and CDR2 is SYDVKM. This CDR3 is 15 amino acids long. Between the trimmed V and J ends, which lost 4 bases and 3 bases, there was a span of 15 bases. CDR3 sequence reads: CASSSPRGADYGYTF. CDR3 nucleotides: TGTGCCAGCAGTTCCCCCCGGGGGGCGGACTATGGCTACACCTTC.

This rearrangement joins TRBV6-5 to TRBJ2-5, with D possibly TRBD2 on 6 matching bases. This CDR3 has 15 amino acids. The germline gives CDR1 MNHEY, CDR2 SVGAGI. V was clipped by 6 bases and J by 5 bases, with 19 bases between them. Written as DNA, the CDR3 is TGTGCCAGCAGCCCTATCGCGGGGTCCGATGAGACCCAGTACTTC. Translation gives CASSPIAGSDETQYF.

This rearrangement joins TRBV9 to TRBJ1-3; tentatively, D is TRBD1 (6 bases). Germline assignment: CDR1 SGDLS and CDR2 YYNGEE. This CDR3 comprises 14 residues. Trimming stripped 6 bases from V and 11 bases from J, with 21 bases between. CDR3 sequence: CASKEGDFSSAIYF. Written as DNA, the CDR3 is TGTGCCAGCAAAGAGGGGGATTTTTCCTCAGCCATATATTTT.

V and J are TRBV25-1 and TRBJ2-7; D perhaps matches TRBD2 (5 bases). The germline V gene encodes CDR1 MGHDK and CDR2 SYGVNS. Trimming shortened V by 3 bases and J by 0 bases, and 12 bases separated the two germline ends. The CDR3 runs to 15 residues. CDR3 nucleotides: TGTGCCAGCAGTGAGATTTATGGGAGCTCCTACGAGCAGTACTTC. This gives the protein CASSEIYGSSYEQYF.

The V and J genes are TRBV5-8 and TRBJ1-4; 8 bases line up with TRBD1. The CDR3 is 15 residues long. Germline CDR1 is SGHTS and CDR2 is YDEGEE. V lost 4 bases and J lost 4; bases outside the gene matches: 6. The CDR3 region has the DNA TGTGCCAGCAGCCCATCCACAGGGGGTAATGAAAAACTGTTTTTT. Protein: CASSPSTGGNEKLFF. Based on the CDR3 plus reference TRBV5-8 and TRBJ1-4, the full variable domain is EAGVTQSPTHLIKTRGQQATLRCSPISGHTSVYWYQQALGLGLQFLLWYDEGEERNRGNFPPRFSGRQFPNYSSELNVNALELEDSALYLCASSPSTGGNEKLFFGSGTQLSVL.

V gene TRBV10-3 combines with J gene TRBJ2-5; 10 nucleotides line up with TRBD1. With V trimmed by 7 bases and J by 0 bases, 5 bases remained unmatched. CDR1 ENHRY and CDR2 SYGVKD come from the germline V gene. The CDR3 sequence is 15 residues long. CDR3 in DNA: TGTGCCATCATGGGGGACAGGGGAAACCAAGAGACCCAGTACTTC. It codes for CAIMGDRGNQETQYF.

Details on this clone: A clone one base away is much larger, so this may be a read error. This same CDR3 is encoded by further DNA sequences in the sample. This chain links TRBV5-1 with TRBJ1-1; no reliable D call. CDR1 and CDR2 from the germline V gene are SGHRS and YFSETQ. CDR3 length: 15 residues. V lost 1 base, J lost 1 base, and 11 bases lay in between. The CDR3 sequence is CASSLYPRGNTEAFF. CDR3 sequence (DNA): TGCGCCAGCAGCTTGTATCCGCGGGGGAACACTGAAGCTTTCTTT.

This chain uses TRBV6-5 with TRBJ1-1; D perhaps matches TRBD1 (5 bases). This CDR3 has 13 amino acids. Germline V gene data show CDR1 as MNHEY and CDR2 as SVGAGI. V was pared by 0 bases and J by 10 bases, with 12 bases between. Here the CDR3 reads CASSYSRGSRAFF. The CDR3 DNA reads as TGTGCCAGCAGTTACTCTAGGGGATCCAGAGCTTTCTTT.

This clone turned up a few times. The gene calls are TRBV27 and TRBJ2-7; TRBD2 matches 8 bases. V lost 7 bases and J lost 2; bases outside the gene matches: 7. The CDR3 sequence is 14 residues long. Per germline, CDR1 MNHEY and CDR2 SMNVEV (reference sequence). CDR3 bases: TGTGCCAGCAAGGTAGCGGGGACCACCTACGAGCAGTACTTC. Its translation is CASKVAGTTYEQYF.

V is TRBV7-9 and J is TRBJ2-3; 9 bases align to TRBD2. Unmatched junction bases numbered 6, after V lost 5 bases and J lost 0 bases. Germline values: CDR1 SEHNR, CDR2 FQNEAQ (reference sequence). This CDR3 is built from 16 residues. The chain's CDR3 is CASSPSSGSSTDTQYF. The CDR3 nucleotides read TGTGCCAGCAGCCCAAGTAGCGGGAGTAGCACAGATACGCAGTATTTT.

The chain employs TRBV6-1 and TRBJ2-3, with 7 positions matching TRBD2. Germline values: CDR1 MNHNS, CDR2 SASEGT. The ends lost 7 bases at V and 4 bases at J; junction bases unmatched: 8. The CDR3 runs to 14 residues. The CDR3 loop is CASKGGSRSDTQYF. CDR3 coding DNA: TGTGCCAGCAAGGGCGGGAGCCGTTCAGATACGCAGTATTTT.

The rearrangement joins TRBV7-2 to TRBJ1-2, with a possible D match to TRBD1 (6 bases). The length of the CDR3 is 16 residues. The germline V gene has CDR1 SGHTA and CDR2 FQGNSA. The germline V and J ends were trimmed by 1 base and 2 bases, with 14 bases remaining between them. The CDR3 region is CASSLVGDTRNYGYTF. DNA for the CDR3: TGTGCCAGCAGCTTAGTGGGGGACACTCGAAACTATGGCTACACCTTC.

This chain links TRBV27 with TRBJ2-2; 9 positions agree with TRBD2. Germline V gene lookup returns CDR1 MNHEY and CDR2 SMNVEV (reference sequence). V gave up 5 bases and J gave up 2 bases; unmatched junction bases: 6. This CDR3 contains 16 residues. CDR3 amino acids: CASSRLADRNTGELFF. CDR3 bases: TGTGCCAGCAGTCGACTAGCGGATAGAAACACCGGGGAGCTGTTTTTT.

The rearrangement links TRBV6-5 to TRBJ2-7; 9 bases align to TRBD1. The CDR3 sequence is 12 residues long. Germline CDR1 is MNHEY and CDR2 is SVGAGI. The junction had 9 bases not matched to a gene; V was cut back by 6 bases and J by 12 bases. The CDR3 loop is CASRPGTGFTYF. CDR3 coding DNA: TGTGCCAGCAGGCCCGGGACAGGGTTTACGTACTTC.

CDR3 amino acids: CASNPWRVNTDTQYF. The CDR3 DNA sequence: TGTGCCAGCAATCCGTGGCGGGTCAACACAGATACGCAGTATTTT. The chain combines TRBV2 with TRBJ2-3; the D gene is possibly TRBD2 (5 bases). The CDR3 covers 15 residues. Trimming took off 7 bases at V and 2 bases at J, with 16 bases between the two ends. Germline V CDR1 and CDR2: SNHLY, FYNNEI. Variable domain in full (rest from reference TRBV2 and TRBJ2-3): EPEVTQTPSHQVTQMGQEVILRCVPISNHLYFYWYRQILGQKVEFLVSFYNNEISEKSEIFDDQFSVERPDGSNFTLKIRSTKLEDSAMYFCASNPWRVNTDTQYFGPGTRLTVL.

J is TRBJ2-7 and V is TRBV6-6; D gene uncertain. CDR1 MNHNY and CDR2 SVGAGI come from the germline V gene (reference sequence). CDR3 length: 10 residues. Trimming removed 6 bases at V and 3 bases at J, with 3 bases between. The CDR3: CASSGYEQYF. For the CDR3, the DNA is TGTGCCAGCAGCGGCTACGAGCAGTACTTC.

The rearrangement uses TRBV6-6 and TRBJ1-1, with D possibly matching TRBD1 (5 bases). Looked up from germline, CDR1 is MNHNY and CDR2 is SVGAGI (reference sequence). The V end lost 5 bases, the J end lost 2 bases, and 18 bases lay between the germline ends. This CDR3 has 16 amino acids. CDR3 amino acids: CASSLHLTDLNTEAFF. Here the CDR3 DNA reads TGTGCCAGCAGTCTACACCTGACAGACCTTAACACTGAAGCTTTCTTT.

The chain employs TRBV25-1 and TRBJ1-1, with D maybe TRBD1 (6 bases). The CDR3 runs to 13 residues. Germline values: CDR1 MGHDK, CDR2 SYGVNS. V was pared by 7 bases and J by 1 base, with 10 bases between. CDR3 sequence reads: CASTGGANTEAFF. CDR3 DNA sequence: TGTGCCAGCACGGGGGGGGCGAACACTGAAGCTTTCTTT.

The chain recombines TRBV9 with TRBJ2-3; a possible D gene is TRBD2 (5 bases). V was pared by 0 bases and J by 3 bases, with 11 bases between. The CDR3 sequence is 15 residues long. Germline loops: CDR1 SGDLS, CDR2 YYNGEE. The CDR3 sequence is CASSVDPGGTDTQYF. CDR3 coding DNA: TGTGCCAGCAGCGTAGACCCCGGCGGGACAGATACGCAGTATTTT.

This clone was seen a handful of times. Germline and junction disagree at one end, which may indicate a read error. The chain links TRBV6-1 to TRBJ1-6; D possibly corresponds to TRBD1 (6 bases). This CDR3 region has 14 residues. The germline V gene has CDR1 MNHNS and CDR2 SASEGT. The CDR3 DNA is TGTGCCAGCAGTGAAGGCAAGGGGGTCTCACACCTCCACTTT. Amino acid sequence: CASSEGKGVSHLHF.

For this clone: One end of the junction fails to match germline, which may point to a read error. V usage is TRBV9 and J usage is TRBJ2-5; 11 nucleotides line up with TRBD2. The CDR3 is 16 amino acids. Per the germline V gene, CDR1 is SGDLS and CDR2 is YYNGEE. CDR3 bases: TGTGACAGCAGCGTAACTAGCGGGAGAGTAGAGGAGACCCAGTACTTC. Its translation: CDSSVTSGRVEETQYF.

In this sample, this clone turned up a few times. V is TRBV7-3 and J is TRBJ2-5; 8 nucleotides line up with TRBD2. J lost 4 bases, V lost 6 bases, and 7 bases had no gene match. Germline loops: CDR1 SGHTA, CDR2 FQGTGA. The CDR3 spans 14 residues. The CDR3 spells CASRSPRGGETQYF. The CDR3 DNA follows: TGTGCCAGCAGGTCTCCCCGGGGGGGAGAGACCCAGTACTTC. Based on the CDR3 plus reference TRBV7-3 and TRBJ2-5, the full variable domain is GAGVSQTPSNKVTEKGKYVELRCDPISGHTALYWYRQSLGQGPEFLIYFQGTGAADDSGLPNDRFFAVRPEGSVSTLKIQRTERGDSAVYLCASRSPRGGETQYFGPGTRLLVL.